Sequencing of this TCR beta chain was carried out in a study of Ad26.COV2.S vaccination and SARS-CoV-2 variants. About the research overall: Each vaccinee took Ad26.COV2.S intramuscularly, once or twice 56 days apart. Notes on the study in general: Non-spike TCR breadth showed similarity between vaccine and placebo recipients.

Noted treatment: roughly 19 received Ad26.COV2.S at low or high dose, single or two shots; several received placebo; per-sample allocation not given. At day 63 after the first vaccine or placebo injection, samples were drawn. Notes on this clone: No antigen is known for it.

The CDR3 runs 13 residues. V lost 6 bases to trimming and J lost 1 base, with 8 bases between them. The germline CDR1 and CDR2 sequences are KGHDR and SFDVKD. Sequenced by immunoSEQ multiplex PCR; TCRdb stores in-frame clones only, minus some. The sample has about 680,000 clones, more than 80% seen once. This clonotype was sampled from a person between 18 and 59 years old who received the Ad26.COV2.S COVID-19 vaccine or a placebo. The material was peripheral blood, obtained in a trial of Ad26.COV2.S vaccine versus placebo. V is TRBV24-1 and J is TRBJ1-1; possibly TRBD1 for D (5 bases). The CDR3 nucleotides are TGTGCCACCAGTACTGGACAGAACACTGAAGCTTTCTTT. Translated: CATSTGQNTEAFF.